Below are 17 T cell receptor beta chains sequenced from a single sample in a study of T cells expressing NK-cell markers. TCRdb reprocessed the 5' RACE reads and keeps a single row for each CDR3 protein, giving no DNA. Here the sample table reports 250,000 to 300,000 distinct CDR3 sequences. Sample: blood T cells: a sorted CD56 or NKG2C T cell subset, CD4+ or CD8+ T cells, or bulk PBMC T cells (not recorded which). These receptors were taken from a woman between 18 and 70 years old in good health.

The chain carries TRBV3-1 and TRBJ2-3; TCRdb calls TRBD2, which cannot be checked without DNA. The germline CDR1 and CDR2 sequences are LGHDT and YNNKEL (reference sequence). The CDR3 is 14 residues long. Here the CDR3 reads CASSFGLLTDTQYF.

The V call is TRBV5-1, the J call TRBJ2-2; without DNA, the TCRdb call of TRBD2 cannot be checked. The CDR3 spans 16 residues. The V gene's germline CDR1 is SGHRS and CDR2 YFSETQ. Here the CDR3 reads CASSLDAGGPTGELFF. Drawing the rest from reference TRBV5-1 and TRBJ2-2, the complete variable domain is KAGVTQTPRYLIKTRGQQVTLSCSPISGHRSVSWYQQTPGQGLQFLFEYFSETQRNKGNFPGRFSGRQFSNSRSEMNVSTLELGDSALYLCASSLDAGGPTGELFFGEGSRLTVL.

This chain joins TRBV7-2 and TRBJ1-6; without DNA, the TCRdb call of TRBD1 cannot be checked. Germline-derived CDR1 and CDR2 are SGHTA and FQGNSA. The CDR3 runs 16 residues. This chain's CDR3 is CASSRLLTGSNSPLHF.

The chain carries TRBV6-1 and TRBJ1-2; TCRdb returns TRBD1, unconfirmable since there is no DNA. The CDR3 extends over 14 amino acids. The V gene's germline CDR1 is MNHNS and CDR2 SASEGT. The CDR3 reads CASSGARYPPGYTF.

This sequence joins TRBV20-1 and TRBJ1-2; TCRdb lists TRBD1, though no DNA is available to test this call. Germline V gene lookup returns CDR1 DFQATT and CDR2 SNEGSKA (reference sequence). The CDR3 loop spans 14 amino acids. This chain's CDR3 is CSAREGTVVYGYTF.

The chain is built from TRBV18 and TRBJ2-7; the D gene TCRdb calls, TRBD2, cannot be checked with no DNA. The CDR3 has 14 amino acids. Germline V gene data show CDR1 as KGHSH and CDR2 as LQKENI. The CDR3 reads CASSQGTSIWEQYF.

V gene TRBV29-1 combines with J gene TRBJ2-1; TCRdb proposes TRBD2, but this gene call is untestable without DNA. The CDR3 covers 13 residues. In germline, CDR1 is SQVTM, CDR2 ANQGSEA. The CDR3: CSVGSGSGNEQFF.

The CDR3 reads CASSLFQGTEAFF. V is TRBV7-3 and J is TRBJ1-1; TCRdb's D call, TRBD1, is unchecked because there is no DNA. CDR1 SGHTA and CDR2 FQGTGA come from the germline V gene. CDR3 size: 13 residues.

The chain employs TRBV10-2 and TRBJ1-2. CDR1 is WSHSY, CDR2 SAAADI, per germline. This CDR3 is built from 12 residues. CDR3 amino acids: CASSGSPYGYTF.

The V gene is TRBV20-1, the J gene TRBJ2-2; TCRdb calls TRBD1, which cannot be checked without DNA. CDR3 length equals 15 residues. Germline CDR1 and CDR2: DFQATT and SNEGSKA (reference sequence). The CDR3: CSARRRTGAPGELFF.

This chain joins TRBV12-3 or TRBV12-4 and TRBJ1-1. The CDR3 totals 14 residues. The CDR3 here is CASSLSAGNTEAFF.

CDR3 residues: CASSYSLVGEQYF. The genes are TRBV3-1 and TRBJ2-7; the TCRdb call, TRBD2, lacks DNA for checking. The CDR3 is made up of 13 amino acids. CDR1 and CDR2 (germline): LGHDT, YNNKEL (reference sequence).

V and J are TRBV5-6 and TRBJ2-1; TCRdb's D gene call, TRBD1, goes unchecked for lack of DNA. Germline V lookup: CDR1 SGHDT, CDR2 YYEEEE. CDR3 length: 14 amino acids. The CDR3: CASTLGAAYNEQFF.

The V gene is TRBV28, the J gene TRBJ2-7; absent DNA, TCRdb's TRBD1 call cannot be checked. The CDR3 is 12 amino acids. Germline V gives CDR1 MDHEN, CDR2 SYDVKM. The CDR3 region is CASSLTGREQYF. Full variable domain (missing parts from reference TRBV28 and TRBJ2-7): DVKVTQSSRYLVKRTGEKVFLECVQDMDHENMFWYRQDPGLGLRLIYFSYDVKMKEKGDIPEGYSVSREKKERFSLILESASTNQTSMYLCASSLTGREQYFGPGTRLTVT.

This chain uses TRBV12-3 or TRBV12-4 with TRBJ2-2; TCRdb returns TRBD2, unconfirmable since there is no DNA. CDR3 length: 16 residues. CDR3 loop: CASSSPDQIGAGELFF.

The chain couples TRBV20-1 to TRBJ1-6; the TCRdb call, TRBD1, lacks DNA for checking. Germline values: CDR1 DFQATT, CDR2 SNEGSKA (reference sequence). The CDR3 spans 13 residues. The chain's CDR3 is CSALQGAGSPLHF.

V usage is TRBV12-3 or TRBV12-4 and J usage is TRBJ2-1; TCRdb calls TRBD2, which cannot be checked without DNA. The CDR3 is 15 residues long. The CDR3 sequence is CASSRGLAGYNEQFF.